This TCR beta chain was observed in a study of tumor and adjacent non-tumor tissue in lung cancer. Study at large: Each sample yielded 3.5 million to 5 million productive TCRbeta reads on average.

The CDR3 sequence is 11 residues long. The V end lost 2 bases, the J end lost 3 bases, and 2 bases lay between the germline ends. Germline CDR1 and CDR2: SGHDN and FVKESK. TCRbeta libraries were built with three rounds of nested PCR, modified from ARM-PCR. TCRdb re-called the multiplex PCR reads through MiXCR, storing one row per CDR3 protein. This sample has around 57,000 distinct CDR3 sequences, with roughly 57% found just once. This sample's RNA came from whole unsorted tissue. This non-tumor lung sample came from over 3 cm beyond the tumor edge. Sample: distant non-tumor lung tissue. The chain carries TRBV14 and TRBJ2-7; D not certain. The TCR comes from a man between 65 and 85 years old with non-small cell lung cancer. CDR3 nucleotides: TGTGCCAGCAGCCAAAACTACGAGCAGTACTTC. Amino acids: CASSQNYEQYF.